Presented here are 26 T cell receptor beta chains from one specimen sequenced in a study of Ad26.COV2.S vaccination and SARS-CoV-2 variants. Some clones are missing from TCRdb's copy, which holds only in-frame ones; the method was immunoSEQ multiplex PCR. This sample has hundreds of thousands of clones; about 90% occur once, and the top ten carry over 1.3%. Treatment given: some 20 received Ad26.COV2.S at low or high dose, single or two shots; about 5 received placebo; per-sample allocation not given. The investigators took samples on day 63 after the first vaccine or placebo injection. The sample consisted of peripheral blood, taken in a trial of Ad26.COV2.S vaccine versus placebo. Every receptor here comes from a person between 18 and 65 years old who received the Ad26.COV2.S COVID-19 vaccine or a placebo.

This clone was seen a few times. The chain links TRBV3-1 (or the pseudogene TRBV3-2) to TRBJ1-5; D remains ambiguous. This CDR3 region has 15 residues. Germline CDR1 and CDR2: LGHDT and YNNKEL (reference sequence). The V gene lost 1 base and the J gene lost 4 bases, with 11 bases spanning the gap. The CDR3 bases are TGTGCCAGCAGCCAAGGAGCAACAGCTAATCAGCCCCAGCATTTT. This sequence encodes CASSQGATANQPQHF.

The rearrangement links TRBV2 to TRBJ1-4; TRBD1 matches at 7 bases. V was pared by 7 bases and J by 10 bases, with 3 bases of the junction left unmatched. The CDR3 spans 11 residues. The germline CDR1 and CDR2 sequences are SNHLY and FYNNEI. The CDR3 here is CASTRQGKLFF. CDR3 sequence (DNA): TGTGCCAGCACCAGACAGGGAAAACTGTTTTTT.

The CDR3 sequence: CASSSQRGDYGYTF. Here the CDR3 DNA reads TGTGCCAGCAGTTCCCAACGAGGGGACTATGGCTACACCTTC. J is TRBJ1-2 and V is TRBV6-6, with a weak D call TRBD1 (5 bases). CDR3 length equals 14 residues. Germline values: CDR1 MNHNY, CDR2 SVGAGI (reference sequence). The V end was cut by 4 bases, the J end by 3 bases, with 12 bases between.

This clone was detected once. The chain joins TRBV30 to TRBJ2-5; D is unresolved. Trimming removed 4 bases at V and 5 bases at J, with 8 bases between. CDR1 GTSNPN and CDR2 SVGIG come from the germline V gene (reference sequence). CDR3 length: 11 residues. The CDR3: CAWKWTETQYF. CDR3 coding DNA: TGTGCCTGGAAATGGACCGAGACCCAGTACTTC.

The chain combines TRBV7-8 with TRBJ1-1; 8 positions agree with TRBD1. CDR3 length: 13 amino acids. Per germline, CDR1 SGHVS and CDR2 FQNEAQ. After removal of 3 bases from V and 11 bases from J, the junction contained 8 bases not matched to a gene. CDR3 nucleotides: TGTGCCAGCAGCTTTTCAGGGGGCCTAGACGCTTTCTTT. It is translated as CASSFSGGLDAFF.

The V call is TRBV10-3, the J call TRBJ2-7; 7 bases line up with TRBD1. With 7 bases clipped from V and 3 bases from J, the junction kept 6 bases outside the gene matches. The CDR3 runs 13 residues. Germline CDR1 and CDR2: ENHRY and SYGVKD. CDR3 residues: CAITQTGSYEQYF. The CDR3 nucleotides read TGTGCCATCACCCAGACAGGGAGCTACGAGCAGTACTTC.

CDR3 nucleotides: TGTGCCAGCAGCTTAGGTGCGTGGCAGTTCTTC. Its translation: CASSLGAWQFF. The gene calls are TRBV11-2 and TRBJ2-1; D is unclear. Germline lookup yields CDR1 SGHAT and CDR2 FQNNGV. The CDR3 has 11 residues. Trimming took 1 base from V and 12 from J, leaving 7 bases between them.

This chain links TRBV19 with TRBJ1-2; D is uncertain. The CDR3 consists of 14 residues. The ends were cut back, 6 bases at V and 2 bases at J, with 13 bases in the middle. Germline loops: CDR1 LNHDA, CDR2 SQIVND (reference sequence). This CDR3 is CASSMGLGNYGYTF. In DNA form, the CDR3 reads TGTGCCAGTAGCATGGGTTTAGGGAACTATGGCTACACCTTC.

J is TRBJ1-5 and V is TRBV4-3; tentative D call: TRBD1 (5 bases). Germline CDR1 and CDR2: LGHNA and YSLEER. The CDR3 sequence is 15 residues long. Trimming stripped 0 bases from V and 5 bases from J, with 11 bases between. Here the CDR3 DNA reads TGCGCCAGCAGCCAAGAACACAGGTCTTATCAGCCCCAGCATTTT. It yields the protein CASSQEHRSYQPQHF.

The chain uses TRBV18 and TRBJ2-7; 7 bases line up with TRBD2. The J segment lost 2 bases and the V segment lost 5 bases, leaving 12 bases of the junction unmatched. CDR1 is KGHSH, CDR2 LQKENI, per germline. The CDR3 has 16 residues. The CDR3 reads CASSGLGGRAAYEQYF. The CDR3 DNA is TGTGCCAGCTCAGGCCTAGGTGGGAGGGCCGCCTACGAGCAGTACTTC. Variable domain in full (rest from reference TRBV18 and TRBJ2-7): NAGVMQNPRHLVRRRGQEARLRCSPMKGHSHVYWYRQLPEEGLKFMVYLQKENIIDESGMPKERFSAEFPKEGPSILRIQQVVRGDSAAYFCASSGLGGRAAYEQYFGPGTRLTVT.

For this clone: Other nucleotide sequences in the sample specify the same CDR3. This chain uses TRBV7-8 with TRBJ2-6; D is undetermined. This CDR3 has 14 amino acids. V lost 8 bases and J lost 0, with 8 bases in between. Germline V CDR1 and CDR2: SGHVS, FQNEAQ. The CDR3 nucleotides are TGTGCCAGCTCCACGGGCTCTGGGGCCAACGTCCTGACTTTC. Encoded protein: CASSTGSGANVLTF.

In its sample, this clone was seen once. This sequence joins TRBV3-1 (or the pseudogene TRBV3-2) and TRBJ2-2; the match to TRBD2 covers 8 bases. The ends lost 0 bases at V and 0 bases at J; junction bases unmatched: 6. The CDR3 length is 18 residues. Per germline, CDR1 LGHDT and CDR2 YNNKEL (reference sequence). CDR3 nucleotides: TGTGCCAGCAGCCAAGATCCAGCGGGAGCCTCGAACACCGGGGAGCTGTTTTTT. This gives the protein CASSQDPAGASNTGELFF.

V gene TRBV14 combines with J gene TRBJ1-3; D unclear. This CDR3 spans 13 amino acids. Deletions cut 9 bases from V and 0 bases from J, with 9 bases between. The germline gives CDR1 SGHDN, CDR2 FVKESK. CDR3 sequence reads: CASRVSSGNTIYF. In nucleotides, the CDR3 is TGTGCCAGTCGGGTCAGCTCTGGAAACACCATATATTTT. Looking up the rest from reference TRBV14 and TRBJ1-3 gives the full variable domain: EAGVTQFPSHSVIEKGQTVTLRCDPISGHDNLYWYRRVMGKEIKFLLHFVKESKQDESGMPNNRFLAERTGGTYSTLKVQPAELEDSGVYFCASRVSSGNTIYFGEGSWLTVV.

This clone was seen a single time. This rearrangement joins TRBV18 to TRBJ1-2, with D perhaps matching TRBD1 (5 bases). With 2 bases removed from V and 7 bases from J, the gap between germline ends came to 11 bases. This CDR3 has 13 residues. Germline V gene lookup returns CDR1 KGHSH and CDR2 LQKENI. CDR3 coding DNA: TGTGCCAGCTCACCAGACAGCCAGTTTGGCTACACCTTC. This gives the protein CASSPDSQFGYTF.

As concerns this clone: At one of its ends the junction is not consistent with the germline gene, which may arise from a read error. The genes are TRBV6-5 and TRBJ1-3, with 8 positions matching TRBD1. CDR3 length: 15 amino acids. Per the germline V gene, CDR1 is MNHEY and CDR2 is SVGAGI. CDR3 sequence reads: CASSDSYHRGDTIYF. As DNA, the CDR3 is TGTGCCAGCAGTGACTCCTACCACAGGGGGGACACCATATATTTT.

The V and J genes are TRBV2 and TRBJ1-1, with D perhaps TRBD1 (5 bases). CDR1 and CDR2 from the germline V gene are SNHLY and FYNNEI. The CDR3 is made up of 12 amino acids. Trimming cost V 6 bases and J 8 bases, with 13 bases left between them. CDR3 in DNA: TGTGCCAGCAGCCTGGGGGTGGGGGAAGCTTTCTTT. Its translation: CASSLGVGEAFF.

The gene calls are TRBV6-5 and TRBJ2-7, with 12 bases that match TRBD2. Germline trimming cut 6 bases from V and 3 bases from J; bases unmatched to any gene: 3. There are 14 residues in the CDR3. Germline CDR1 MNHEY, CDR2 SVGAGI. CDR3 coding DNA: TGTGCCAGCAGGGCTAGCGGGGGGGTCTACGAGCAGTACTTC. It codes for CASRASGGVYEQYF.

As for this clone: The sample carries other DNA sequences with the same CDR3. V gene TRBV2 combines with J gene TRBJ2-2; TRBD1 aligns across 9 bases. After removal of 5 bases from V and 0 bases from J, the junction contained 1 base not matched to a gene. Germline values: CDR1 SNHLY, CDR2 FYNNEI. The CDR3 is 15 amino acids. CDR3 amino acids: CASSRDRANTGELFF. The CDR3 coding sequence is TGTGCCAGCAGTAGGGACAGGGCGAACACCGGGGAGCTGTTTTTT.

The genes are TRBV24-1 and TRBJ2-5, with D hard to call. This CDR3 is 14 amino acids long. The germline CDR1 and CDR2 sequences are KGHDR and SFDVKD. V lost 3 bases to trimming and J lost 2 bases, with 9 bases between them. CDR3: CATSDGWGQETQYF. CDR3 in DNA: TGTGCCACCAGTGATGGGTGGGGACAAGAGACCCAGTACTTC.

V gene TRBV30 combines with J gene TRBJ1-3; D uncertain. Germline V gene sequence: CDR1 GTSNPN, CDR2 SVGIG (reference sequence). The V gene lost 5 bases and the J gene lost 15 bases, with 17 bases spanning the gap. The CDR3 totals 11 residues. Written as DNA, the CDR3 is TGTGCCTGGGGCGGGGATTATCCGCAATATTTT. The encoded protein is CAWGGDYPQYF.

The V call is TRBV5-1, the J call TRBJ1-5; 7 bases are a match to TRBD1. From germline, CDR1 is SGHRS and CDR2 YFSETQ. The ends lost 4 bases at V and 0 bases at J; junction bases unmatched: 10. This CDR3 region has 17 residues. DNA of the CDR3: TGCGCCAGCAGCCCGGCTACAGGGGTCGATAGCAATCAGCCCCAGCATTTT. Protein sequence: CASSPATGVDSNQPQHF.

The rearrangement uses TRBV9 and TRBJ1-3, with 9 bases identical to TRBD1. Germline V CDR1 and CDR2: SGDLS, YYNGEE. V was clipped by 4 bases and J by 0 bases; unmatched bases: 8. The CDR3 loop spans 17 amino acids. The CDR3 is CASSSHRGPRSGNTIYF. CDR3 bases: TGTGCCAGCAGCTCCCACAGGGGGCCACGCTCTGGAAACACCATATATTTT.

This clone has at least ten counts. The genes are TRBV3-1 (or the pseudogene TRBV3-2) and TRBJ2-7; D is unresolved. The V gene's germline CDR1 is LGHDT and CDR2 YNNKEL (reference sequence). CDR3 length equals 13 residues. Trimming removed 0 bases from V and 8 bases from J, with 11 bases in between. The CDR3 DNA sequence: TGTGCCAGCAGCCAAGATCCCCGGGCCCAGCAGTACTTC. Protein product: CASSQDPRAQQYF.

The chain combines TRBV7-2 with TRBJ2-5, with D perhaps matching TRBD1 or TRBD2 (5 bases each). The CDR3 contains 16 residues. V was trimmed by 4 bases and J by 5 bases, leaving 20 bases between them. The germline CDR1 and CDR2 sequences are SGHTA and FQGNSA. CDR3 sequence (DNA): TGTGCCAGCAGCTCCCGGGACGGCGTACGGGCTGAGACCCAGTACTTC. Amino acid sequence: CASSSRDGVRAETQYF. Full variable domain (missing parts from reference TRBV7-2 and TRBJ2-5): GAGVSQSPSNKVTEKGKDVELRCDPISGHTALYWYRQSLGQGLEFLIYFQGNSAPDKSGLPSDRFSAERTGGSVSTLTIQRTQQEDSAVYLCASSSRDGVRAETQYFGPGTRLLVL.

Notes on this clone: Other DNA sequences of this sample code for an identical CDR3. The chain joins TRBV18 to TRBJ2-7; no clear D gene. CDR1 and CDR2 (germline): KGHSH, LQKENI. Trimming shortened V by 3 bases and J by 1 base, and 7 bases separated the two germline ends. This CDR3 contains 13 residues. CDR3 bases: TGTGCCAGCTCACCGGGCGCTTCCTACGAGCAGTACTTC. Protein product: CASSPGASYEQYF.

The V gene is TRBV30, the J gene TRBJ2-3; D is undetermined. The CDR3 contains 14 residues. The ends were cut back, 7 bases at V and 2 bases at J, with 16 bases in the middle. The germline V gene has CDR1 GTSNPN and CDR2 SVGIG (reference sequence). CDR3 protein: CASTGAVLTDTQYF. Written as DNA, the CDR3 is TGTGCCTCCACCGGCGCGGTCCTCACAGATACGCAGTATTTT.